A single sample is the source of the 10 T cell receptor beta chains below, sequenced in a study of T-cell reconstitution after alpha-beta-depleted transplantation in children. These receptors have no known antigen. Unique molecular identifiers were used to barcode this TCRbeta library. TCRdb processed the PCR reads anew with MiXCR; each CDR3 protein has one entry. The table shows 330,000 or so distinct CDR3 sequences, with just over 7.5% occurring only once. Study findings and constraints: Diversity and T-cell counts at one year after transplant derived mostly from new T cells.

The sample consisted of peripheral blood, taken 360 days after TCRalphabeta/CD19-depleted stem cell transplant. These receptor sequences come from a female patient under 10 years old who had a stem cell transplant for Fanconi anemia, so the T cells may come from the graft donor.

This clonotype was seen only a few times. The gene calls are TRBV12-3 or TRBV12-4 and TRBJ1-1; tentative D call: TRBD1 (5 bases). The CDR3 is 14 amino acids. Trimming stripped 7 bases from V and 1 base from J, with 13 bases between. For the CDR3, the DNA is TGTGCCAGCACCCAAACAGGCCCGAACACTGAAGCTTTCTTT. Translated: CASTQTGPNTEAFF.

This clonotype has more than one count but fewer than ten. The chain recombines TRBV4-1 with TRBJ1-1; D gene ambiguous. V lost 0 bases to trimming and J lost 6 bases, with 14 bases between them. The CDR3 spans 15 residues. Germline CDR1 is MGHRA and CDR2 is YSYEKL. CDR3 in amino acids: CASSQETALGSEAFF. For the CDR3, the DNA is TGCGCCAGCAGCCAAGAGACGGCTCTGGGCTCTGAAGCTTTCTTT.

This clonotype came up many times. V and J are TRBV6-4 and TRBJ2-3; TRBD1 is a possible D gene (5 bases). CDR3 length equals 14 residues. With 3 bases removed from V and 2 bases from J, the gap between germline ends came to 9 bases. CDR1 is MRHNA and CDR2 is SNTAGT in the germline V gene. The CDR3 bases are TGTGCCAGCAGTGAAAGGGGAACCACAGATACGCAGTATTTT. Translating it yields CASSERGTTDTQYF.

The gene calls are TRBV5-7 and TRBJ1-5, with 7 bases identical to TRBD1. TRBV5-7 has ORF status, its function being uncertain. J gave up 1 base and V 4 bases, and 5 bases lay outside the gene matches. The CDR3 runs to 15 residues. CDR3 in DNA: TGTGCCAGCAGCCCGACAGGGCTGAGCAATCAGCCCCAGCATTTT. Residues: CASSPTGLSNQPQHF.

This clonotype has a count of ten or more. The chain uses TRBV5-6 and TRBJ2-3, with 13 bases matching TRBD2. CDR3 length equals 15 residues. Looked up from germline, CDR1 is SGHDT and CDR2 is YYEEEE. V lost 4 bases to trimming and J lost 7 bases; unmatched junction nucleotides: 6. This chain's CDR3 is CASSGGLAGDYTQYF. In nucleotides, the CDR3 is TGTGCCAGCAGCGGAGGACTAGCGGGGGATTATACGCAGTATTTT.

V and J are TRBV29-1 and TRBJ2-7; the match to TRBD1 covers 8 bases. The V gene end was trimmed by 8 bases and the J gene end by 2 bases; junction bases not matched to a gene: 8. The V gene's germline CDR1 is SQVTM and CDR2 ANQGSEA. CDR3 size: 13 residues. In DNA, the CDR3 is TGCAGCATCAGGACAGGGCCACCCTACGAGCAGTACTTC. Protein product: CSIRTGPPYEQYF.

This clonotype was counted at least ten times. This chain links TRBV20-1 with TRBJ1-1; 9 bases fit TRBD1. Germline CDR1 DFQATT, CDR2 SNEGSKA (reference sequence). V was pared by 1 base and J by 6 bases, with 6 bases of the junction left unmatched. The CDR3 loop spans 14 amino acids. The CDR3 nucleotides are TGCAGTGCTAGAGGCCTAACAGGGGGCTCTGAAGCTTTCTTT. As protein: CSARGLTGGSEAFF.

In this sample, this clonotype turned up many times. V is TRBV5-1 and J is TRBJ1-1, with 8 bases fitting TRBD1. Per germline, CDR1 SGHRS and CDR2 YFSETQ. The length of the CDR3 is 13 residues. The ends lost 4 bases at V and 7 bases at J; junction bases unmatched: 6. The CDR3 reads CASSQDRGREAFF. The CDR3 DNA follows: TGCGCCAGCAGCCAAGACAGGGGACGTGAAGCTTTCTTT. The full variable domain, rest sourced from reference TRBV5-1 and TRBJ1-1, is KAGVTQTPRYLIKTRGQQVTLSCSPISGHRSVSWYQQTPGQGLQFLFEYFSETQRNKGNFPGRFSGRQFSNSRSEMNVSTLELGDSALYLCASSQDRGREAFFGQGTRLTVV.

This clonotype came up many times. The chain links TRBV28 to TRBJ2-7; D possibly corresponds to TRBD1 (6 bases). From germline, CDR1 is MDHEN and CDR2 SYDVKM. The CDR3 contains 15 residues. V was clipped by 2 bases and J by 2 bases, with 13 bases between them. This chain's CDR3 is CASSLARGYPYEQYF. The CDR3 nucleotides are TGTGCCAGCAGTTTAGCCAGGGGCTACCCCTACGAGCAGTACTTC.

This clonotype was detected a few times. The V gene is TRBV7-9, the J gene TRBJ2-3; the D gene is possibly TRBD2 (5 bases). The V end was cut by 5 bases, the J end by 6 bases, with 21 bases between. The CDR3 extends over 16 amino acids. The germline V gene has CDR1 SEHNR and CDR2 FQNEAQ (reference sequence). CDR3 in DNA: TGTGCCAGCAGCCTAAGACTAACCCTAGCTTGGGATACGCAGTATTTT. This encodes CASSLRLTLAWDTQYF.